One sample yielded the 13 T cell receptor beta chains listed below, sequenced in a study of blood T cell repertoires in COVID-19. TCRdb's table, derived via immunoSEQ multiplex PCR, lists solely in-frame clones and lacks some. Of roughly 30,000 clones detected, around 88% appear once; the ten largest clones hold roughly 15%. Sequencing was carried out using peripheral blood. Receptors were obtained from a human donor in a cohort sampled during active COVID-19.

This clone was detected only once. The rearrangement joins TRBV29-1 to TRBJ2-7, with D possibly TRBD2 on 6 matching bases. With 6 bases removed from V and 6 bases from J, the gap between germline ends came to 12 bases. Looked up from germline, CDR1 is SQVTM and CDR2 is ANQGSEA. This CDR3 is built from 11 residues. The CDR3 sequence: CSVGPRGEQYF. The CDR3 region has the DNA TGCAGCGTGGGGCCGCGGGGCGAGCAGTACTTC.

The V call is TRBV4-1, the J call TRBJ1-5; D is unresolved. This CDR3 spans 16 amino acids. Per germline, CDR1 MGHRA and CDR2 YSYEKL. The V gene lost 1 base and the J gene lost 3 bases, with 13 bases spanning the gap. CDR3 region: CASSQVRNSLNQPQHF. CDR3 sequence (DNA): TGCGCCAGCAGCCAAGTCCGGAACAGTCTCAATCAGCCCCAGCATTTT.

The rearrangement uses TRBV11-3 and TRBJ2-3, with 9 positions matching TRBD2. Trimming at V came to 4 bases and at J to 9 bases, leaving 2 bases not matched to a gene. CDR3 length: 12 amino acids. Germline V gene sequence: CDR1 SGHNT, CDR2 YENEEA. DNA for the CDR3: TGTGCCAGCAGCTCGACTAGCGGCACGCAGTATTTT. It yields the protein CASSSTSGTQYF.

CDR3 protein: CASSPSSAQTNEKLFF. Here the CDR3 DNA reads TGCGCCAGCAGCCCAAGTAGCGCGCAAACTAATGAAAAACTGTTTTTT. The chain combines TRBV4-3 with TRBJ1-4; unclear D gene. This CDR3 comprises 16 residues. Germline CDR1 and CDR2: LGHNA and YSLEER. With 4 bases removed from V and 1 base from J, the gap between germline ends came to 13 bases.

The gene calls are TRBV4-1 and TRBJ1-2; D not resolved. The CDR3 totals 15 residues. V was cut by 5 bases and J by 4 bases, with 17 bases left in between. Germline CDR1 is MGHRA and CDR2 is YSYEKL. CDR3 in DNA: TGCGCCAGCAGCTATACAGACATCGGATTCTATGGCTACACCTTC. Translated, it gives CASSYTDIGFYGYTF.

The chain has TRBV12-3 or TRBV12-4 and TRBJ2-1, with D possibly being TRBD2 (5 bases). The length of the CDR3 is 12 residues. V gave up 5 bases and J gave up 15 bases, with 17 bases separating them. The CDR3 bases are TGTGCCAGCAGTCCCGATAGCGTTATATTGTTCTTC. Translation gives CASSPDSVILFF.

This chain connects TRBV7-2 to TRBJ1-2; 9 bases are shared with TRBD1. Trimming at V came to 6 bases and at J to 3 bases, leaving 8 bases not matched to a gene. This CDR3 is built from 15 residues. Germline V gene lookup returns CDR1 SGHTA and CDR2 FQGNSA. The CDR3 protein is CASSSGTGKYYGYTF. As DNA, the CDR3 is TGTGCCAGCAGTTCTGGGACAGGGAAGTACTATGGCTACACCTTC.

The chain couples TRBV10-1 to TRBJ1-4, with TRBD1 matching 9 bases. CDR1 and CDR2 (germline): WNHNN, SYGVQD (reference sequence). There are 15 residues in the CDR3. Trimming took 4 bases from V and 5 from J; bases not matched to a gene: 5. The CDR3 sequence: CASSGGTGSNEKLFF. CDR3 in DNA: TGCGCCAGCAGTGGAGGGACAGGGTCAAATGAAAAACTGTTTTTT.

A single count supports this clone. The chain uses TRBV19 and TRBJ2-3; D uncertain. This CDR3 contains 13 residues. V was clipped by 7 bases and J by 0 bases, with 8 bases between them. From germline, CDR1 is LNHDA and CDR2 SQIVND (reference sequence). The CDR3, as DNA: TGTGCCAGTAAGACAACTAGCACAGATACGCAGTATTTT. Amino acids: CASKTTSTDTQYF.

The rearrangement joins TRBV5-1 to TRBJ2-7; 9 bases fit TRBD1. The CDR3 contains 14 residues. Germline CDR1 is SGHRS and CDR2 is YFSETQ. V was clipped by 0 bases and J by 5 bases; unmatched bases: 3. The CDR3 DNA follows: TGCGCCAGCAGCTTGGCCGGGGACAGGGACGAGCAGTACTTC. Protein sequence: CASSLAGDRDEQYF. The complete variable domain, with remaining parts taken from reference TRBV5-1 and TRBJ2-7, reads KAGVTQTPRYLIKTRGQQVTLSCSPISGHRSVSWYQQTPGQGLQFLFEYFSETQRNKGNFPGRFSGRQFSNSRSEMNVSTLELGDSALYLCASSLAGDRDEQYFGPGTRLTVT.

This clone was recorded once. The chain joins TRBV2 to TRBJ2-3; possibly TRBD1 for D (6 bases). Germline V lookup: CDR1 SNHLY, CDR2 FYNNEI. Trimming took 5 bases from V and 6 from J, leaving 6 bases between them. CDR3 length equals 11 residues. CDR3 bases: TGTGCCAGCAGTACAGGGGATACGCAGTATTTT. The encoded protein is CASSTGDTQYF.

The genes are TRBV5-6 and TRBJ1-5, with 11 bases fitting TRBD1. CDR3 length: 17 amino acids. V gave up 1 base and J gave up 5 bases; unmatched junction bases: 8. The germline V gene has CDR1 SGHDT and CDR2 YYEEEE. CDR3 nucleotides: TGTGCCAGCAGCTTGTTCAGGACAGGGGGCTTGGATCAGCCCCAGCATTTT. It translates to CASSLFRTGGLDQPQHF.

The chain employs TRBV19 and TRBJ2-3; TRBD2 agrees at 13 bases. Germline lookup yields CDR1 LNHDA and CDR2 SQIVND (reference sequence). With V trimmed by 5 bases and J by 2 bases, 16 bases remained unmatched. This CDR3 region has 20 residues. CDR3 coding DNA: TGTGCCAGTAGTCAGAGGACTAGCGGGAGTACTCAAGGGCCCACAGATACGCAGTATTTT. Amino acid sequence: CASSQRTSGSTQGPTDTQYF.